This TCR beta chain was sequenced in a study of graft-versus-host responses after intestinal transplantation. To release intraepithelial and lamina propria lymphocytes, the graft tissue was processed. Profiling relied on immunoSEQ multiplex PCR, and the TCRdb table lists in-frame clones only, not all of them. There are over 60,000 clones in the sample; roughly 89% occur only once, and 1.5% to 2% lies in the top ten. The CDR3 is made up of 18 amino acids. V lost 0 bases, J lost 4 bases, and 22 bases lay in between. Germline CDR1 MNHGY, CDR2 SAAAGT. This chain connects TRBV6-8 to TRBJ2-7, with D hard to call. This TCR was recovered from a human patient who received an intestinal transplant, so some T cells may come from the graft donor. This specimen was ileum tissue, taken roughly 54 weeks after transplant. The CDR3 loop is CASSYSRTGDHEGYEQYF. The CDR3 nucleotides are TGTGCCAGCAGTTACTCGAGGACCGGCGACCACGAAGGGTACGAGCAGTACTTC.